These T cell receptor beta chains were read from a single sample in a study of identical twins. Via MiXCR, TCRdb re-called the 5' RACE reads, giving one row per CDR3 protein. The table includes about 210,000 distinct CDR3 sequences, roughly a tenth detected once. The specimen sequenced was memory (CD45RO+) T cells sorted from blood. Receptors originate from a woman aged 18-35 years in good health. CDR3s include the opening cysteine and the closing phenylalanine or tryptophan. Fields, in order: V gene, J gene, D gene, clone size, CDR3 DNA, CDR3 protein. A D gene is named only where the DNA matches it firmly. The size field is filled for only some rows; it gives once, few, many or a size class.

TRBV5-1,TRBJ2-7,TRBD2,many,TGCGCCAGCAGTCCCCTTAGCGGGAGCTATGCCGGCGAGCAGTACTTC,CASSPLSGSYAGEQYF
TRBV3-1,TRBJ1-3,.,.,TGTGCCAGCAGCCAAGGCGGATCTGGAAACACCATATATTTT,CASSQGGSGNTIYF
TRBV19,TRBJ1-6,.,.,TGTGCCAGTAGTGAGTACCTTCGAGGGTCACCCCTCCACTTT,CASSEYLRGSPLHF
TRBV5-1,TRBJ1-1,.,.,TGCGCCAGCAGCTTCCAGGGGAACGGAGCTTTCTTT,CASSFQGNGAFF
TRBV4-1,TRBJ2-3,.,.,TGCGCCAGCAGCCAAGCGCCCCTCTTATGGACAGATACGCAGTATTTT,CASSQAPLLWTDTQYF
TRBV19,TRBJ2-3,.,many,TGTGCCAGTAGTATCCCGATGGGGGGCTCAGATACGCAGTATTTT,CASSIPMGGSDTQYF
TRBV12-3/TRBV12-4,TRBJ1-5,TRBD1,.,TGTGCCAGCAGCCCTGACAGGGGGCAGCCCCAGCATTTT,CASSPDRGQPQHF
TRBV20-1,TRBJ2-5,TRBD2,few,TGCAGTGCTAGTAAGAGCGGGGGGGCCTCGGAGACCCAGTACTTC,CSASKSGGASETQYF
TRBV20-1,TRBJ2-1,TRBD2,.,TGCAGTGCTAGTGTGACTAGCGGGGGGGGGAATGAGCAGTTCTTC,CSASVTSGGGNEQFF
TRBV25-1,TRBJ2-7,.,.,TGTGCCAGCAGTGAATATAGGTTCGGAGACGAGCAGTACTTC,CASSEYRFGDEQYF
TRBV5-1,TRBJ2-7,.,many,TGCGCCAGCAGCATTGGGGACCCCCCTTACTACGAGCAGTACTTC,CASSIGDPPYYEQYF
TRBV20-1,TRBJ2-3,TRBD2,few,TGCAGTGCCGGGGGGGCCCGCACAGATACGCAGTATTTT,CSAGGARTDTQYF
TRBV20-1,TRBJ2-5,.,few,TGCAGTGCTAGAGATTTTCGGCGGGATAAAGAGACCCAGTACTTC,CSARDFRRDKETQYF
TRBV12-3/TRBV12-4,TRBJ1-2,.,.,TGTGCCAGCAGTACTGGGGGCTATGGCTACACCTTC,CASSTGGYGYTF
TRBV5-1,TRBJ2-1,.,many,TGCGCCAGCAGCTTGGGGGGGGAAAATGAGCAGTTCTTC,CASSLGGENEQFF
TRBV2,TRBJ2-2,TRBD2,.,TGTGCCTCAAGAGGGGCTAGCGGGGGGACCGGGGAGCTGTTTTTT,CASRGASGGTGELFF
TRBV29-1,TRBJ2-3,TRBD2,many,TGCAGCGTCACCACCCGGGGGGGAGCGGATACGCAGTATTTT,CSVTTRGGADTQYF
TRBV20-1,TRBJ2-5,.,.,TGCAGTGCTAGTAAAGGTGGTAGTTACCAAGAGACCCAGTACTTC,CSASKGGSYQETQYF
TRBV11-3,TRBJ2-3,.,.,TGTGCCAGCAGCCGGGTCGGAGGGGGCCCAGATACGCAGTATTTT,CASSRVGGGPDTQYF
TRBV12-3/TRBV12-4,TRBJ2-5,TRBD2,.,TGTGCCAGCAGCCCGGGACTAGGGGTTGAGACCCAGTACTTC,CASSPGLGVETQYF
TRBV12-3/TRBV12-4,TRBJ1-2,.,many,TGTGCCAGCAGCGACCGGGGCCCGAGGGGCTACACCTTC,CASSDRGPRGYTF
TRBV7-9,TRBJ1-2,.,many,TGTGCCAGCAGCTTAGGTTCTGGGAACTATGGCTACACCTTC,CASSLGSGNYGYTF
TRBV19,TRBJ1-6,.,.,TGTGCCAGTAGTATGCGGTTCTCACCCCTCCACTTT,CASSMRFSPLHF
TRBV7-6,TRBJ2-1,.,.,TGTGCCAGCAGCTGGGGGCGCGGGGCGGGAAATGAGCAGTTCTTC,CASSWGRGAGNEQFF
TRBV6-1,TRBJ2-5,.,.,TGTGCCAGCTCAAAACTGGGCTCCGGGAGAGGAGAGACCCAGTACTTC,CASSKLGSGRGETQYF
TRBV20-1,TRBJ1-1,.,many,TGCAGTGCTAGAGTGAACACTGAAGCTTTCTTT,CSARVNTEAFF
TRBV7-2,TRBJ2-7,.,.,TGTGCCAGCAGCGATAACAGGCCCGAGCAGTACTTC,CASSDNRPEQYF
TRBV5-1,TRBJ1-4,TRBD1,many,TGCGCCAGCAGCCTCCACGGGACAGGGGCTAATGAAAAACTGTTTTTT,CASSLHGTGANEKLFF
TRBV30,TRBJ2-3,.,few,TGTGCCTGGGGAGGCGTAACAGATACGCAGTATTTT,CAWGGVTDTQYF
TRBV7-9,TRBJ2-3,.,many,TGTGCCAGCAGCTTAGTTGCTGGGAAGGGAGCTACGCAGTATTTT,CASSLVAGKGATQYF
TRBV28,TRBJ1-4,.,.,TGTGCCAGCAACCGGTCGGGCGGTGAAAAACTGTTTTTT,CASNRSGGEKLFF
TRBV10-3,TRBJ2-5,.,many,TGTGCCATCAGTGAAGGTTCGACTGGAGAGACCCAGTACTTC,CAISEGSTGETQYF
TRBV10-3,TRBJ1-3,.,.,TGTGCCATCAGTGGGGCAGACTCTGGAAACACCATATATTTT,CAISGADSGNTIYF
TRBV5-5,TRBJ2-7,.,few,TGTGCCAGCAGCTTCACAGGGCTCACCTACGAGCAGTACTTC,CASSFTGLTYEQYF
TRBV29-1,TRBJ1-1,TRBD1,.,TGCAGCGTTGACCCGGGACAGACAGAAGCTTTCTTT,CSVDPGQTEAFF
TRBV12-3/TRBV12-4,TRBJ2-5,.,few,TGTGCCAGCAACCGAAGGGGGGAGGCGACCCAGTACTTC,CASNRRGEATQYF
TRBV5-4,TRBJ2-1,TRBD2,many,TGTGCCAGCAGCTTGGATGCTAGCGGGACCTACAATGAGCAGTTCTTC,CASSLDASGTYNEQFF
TRBV12-3/TRBV12-4,TRBJ1-2,.,many,TGTGCCAGCAGAGGGACGCGTGGCTATGGCTACACCTTC,CASRGTRGYGYTF
TRBV5-5,TRBJ2-6,.,few,TGTGCCAGCAGCTTGAGTTCAGGGACTGGGGCCAACGTCCTGACTTTC,CASSLSSGTGANVLTF
TRBV7-9,TRBJ2-5,TRBD1,.,TGTGCCAGCAGCATTACTACAGGGGGAGGAGAGACCCAGTACTTC,CASSITTGGGETQYF
TRBV10-3,TRBJ2-7,TRBD1,few,TGTGCCACCGGGACAGGAACTTCCTACGAGCAGTACTTC,CATGTGTSYEQYF
TRBV5-1,TRBJ2-7,.,many,TGCGCCAGCAGCTTTACTGGACCGGGTGAGGAGCAGTACTTC,CASSFTGPGEEQYF
TRBV20-1,TRBJ2-1,.,.,TGCAGTGCTAGAGATGGGACGATCAATGAGCAGTTCTTC,CSARDGTINEQFF
TRBV20-1,TRBJ2-7,.,.,TGCAGTGCTAGGGGTGCTCGGGAGACCGAGCAGTACTTC,CSARGARETEQYF
TRBV20-1,TRBJ1-6,TRBD1,few,TGCAGTGCCCGGACAGGGGCTCACCTTCCCCCCCTCCACTTT,CSARTGAHLPPLHF